The sequence of this T cell receptor beta chain was determined in a study of blood T cell repertoires in COVID-19. Study as a whole: PBMCs, B-cell-depleted T cells, or T cells provided the cDNA or gDNA that made up the material.

Germline loops: CDR1 SNHLY, CDR2 FYNNEI. The CDR3 loop spans 15 amino acids. V was trimmed by 8 bases and J by 4 bases, leaving 18 bases between them. Assay used: immunoSEQ multiplex PCR; TCRdb lists only in-frame clones, some missing. This table holds 200,000 or so clones, around four fifths found once. Sequencing was done on a sample of peripheral blood. This clonotype was obtained from a middle-aged woman with acute or convalescent COVID-19. The genes are TRBV2 and TRBJ1-5, with D perhaps TRBD1 (5 bases). DNA of the CDR3: TGTGCCAGCGTCGGGCAGGGCCTTAGAAATCAGCCCCAGCATTTT. Its protein product is CASVGQGLRNQPQHF. Supplemented by reference TRBV2 and TRBJ1-5, the full variable domain reads EPEVTQTPSHQVTQMGQEVILRCVPISNHLYFYWYRQILGQKVEFLVSFYNNEISEKSEIFDDQFSVERPDGSNFTLKIRSTKLEDSAMYFCASVGQGLRNQPQHFGDGTRLSIL.